One sample yielded the 28 T cell receptor beta chains listed below, sequenced in a study of CD8+ T cells in alopecia areata. In each case, RNA was isolated and then reverse transcribed into cDNA as the sequencing template. Sequenced by immunoSEQ multiplex PCR; TCRdb stores in-frame clones only, minus some. The sample yields 90,000 to 150,000 clones, 53% seen once. This sample's treatment: oral pan-JAK inhibitor, 5-10 mg twice daily. The sequencing here drew on CD4+ T cells sorted from blood, taken at week 4, from a patient treated with tofacitinib. Every receptor here comes from a human donor with alopecia areata.

CDR3 sequence: CASSKGGAAEAFF. The CDR3 nucleotides read TGTGCCAGCAGCAAAGGGGGCGCCGCTGAAGCTTTCTTT. The V and J genes are TRBV7-2 and TRBJ1-1; 7 positions match TRBD1. The CDR3 is 13 amino acids. J was trimmed by 6 bases and V by 5 bases; bases with no gene match: 6. CDR1 is SGHTA and CDR2 is FQGNSA in the germline V gene.

The V call is TRBV7-3, the J call TRBJ1-2, with D possibly TRBD1 on 6 matching bases. The CDR3 contains 13 residues. V lost 5 bases to trimming and J lost 7 bases, with 14 bases between them. Germline CDR1 is SGHTA and CDR2 is FQGTGA. The DNA of the CDR3 is TGTGCCAGCAGCGCGATACAGGGTTTTGGCTACACCTTC. Protein sequence: CASSAIQGFGYTF. The full variable domain, rest sourced from reference TRBV7-3 and TRBJ1-2, is GAGVSQTPSNKVTEKGKYVELRCDPISGHTALYWYRQSLGQGPEFLIYFQGTGAADDSGLPNDRFFAVRPEGSVSTLKIQRTERGDSAVYLCASSAIQGFGYTFGSGTRLTVV.

The chain carries TRBV4-1 and TRBJ2-4; either TRBD1 or TRBD2 may fit D (5 bases each). The V end lost 0 bases, the J end lost 6 bases, and 12 bases lay between the germline ends. Per germline, CDR1 MGHRA and CDR2 YSYEKL. The CDR3 consists of 15 residues. CDR3 sequence reads: CASSQDSGTLNIQYF. The DNA of the CDR3 is TGCGCCAGCAGCCAAGATTCAGGGACCCTAAACATTCAGTACTTC.

This clone was picked up a small number of times. The chain is built from TRBV30 and TRBJ2-7; D is uncertain. V lost 0 bases and J lost 3, with 6 bases in between. Germline CDR1 GTSNPN, CDR2 SVGIG (reference sequence). This CDR3 is 12 amino acids long. The CDR3, as DNA: TGTGCCTGGAGTGTAGGGTACTACGAGCAGTACTTC. This encodes CAWSVGYYEQYF.

The CDR3 here is CASSYQGSGEKLFF. The CDR3 DNA reads TGTGCCAGCAGTTACCAGGGATCAGGTGAAAAACTGTTTTTT. This chain joins TRBV6-5 and TRBJ1-4, with a weak D call TRBD1 (5 bases). Trimming stripped 2 bases from V and 7 bases from J, with 11 bases between. The germline V gene has CDR1 MNHEY and CDR2 SVGAGI. The CDR3 is made up of 14 amino acids.

The J gene is TRBJ1-2, the V gene TRBV4-1, with D maybe TRBD1 (5 bases). The CDR3 contains 18 residues. V was clipped by 0 bases and J by 0 bases, with 17 bases between them. Per the germline V gene, CDR1 is MGHRA and CDR2 is YSYEKL. CDR3 protein: CASSQDFARTSSNYGYTF. The CDR3 bases are TGCGCCAGCAGCCAAGATTTTGCCAGGACATCTTCTAACTATGGCTACACCTTC.

The rearrangement links TRBV6-5 to TRBJ2-6, with D tentatively TRBD2 (6 bases). Germline values: CDR1 MNHEY, CDR2 SVGAGI. V lost 7 bases and J 2 bases, leaving 9 bases between the germline ends. This CDR3 region has 14 residues. CDR3 nucleotide sequence: TGTGCCAGCATGGAGGGTGCTGGGGCCAACGTCCTGACTTTC. Amino acids: CASMEGAGANVLTF.

In its sample, this clone was seen a few times. The chain has TRBV29-1 and TRBJ2-6; D remains unclear. V dropped 5 bases and J dropped 4 bases, with 9 bases sitting between them. The V gene's germline CDR1 is SQVTM and CDR2 ANQGSEA. The CDR3 extends over 13 amino acids. The CDR3 nucleotides are TGCAGCGTTCACTTGGAAGGGGCCAACGTCCTGACTTTC. This codes for CSVHLEGANVLTF. The full variable domain, in which reference TRBV29-1 and TRBJ2-6 provide the parts outside the CDR3, is SAVISQKPSRDICQRGTSLTIQCQVDSQVTMMFWYRQQPGQSLTLIATANQGSEATYESGFVIDKFPISRPNLTFSTLTVSNMSPEDSSIYLCSVHLEGANVLTFGAGSRLTVL.

This chain connects TRBV30 to TRBJ1-2; D gene ambiguous. CDR1 is GTSNPN, CDR2 SVGIG, per germline (reference sequence). The CDR3 has 15 amino acids. V lost 3 bases, J lost 3 bases, and 17 bases lay in between. CDR3 sequence (DNA): TGTGCCTGGAGCCGTACGGGCCCTGGGGACTATGGCTACACCTTC. Protein sequence: CAWSRTGPGDYGYTF. Based on the CDR3 plus reference TRBV30 and TRBJ1-2, the full variable domain is SQTIHQWPATLVQPVGSPLSLECTVEGTSNPNLYWYRQAAGRGLQLLFYSVGIGQISSEVPQNLSASRPQDRQFILSSKKLLLSDSGFYLCAWSRTGPGDYGYTFGSGTRLTVV.

The chain uses TRBV27 and TRBJ2-4, with TRBD2 identical over 12 bases. The V gene's germline CDR1 is MNHEY and CDR2 SMNVEV (reference sequence). Trimming removed 5 bases from V and 9 bases from J; junction bases left unmatched: 11. The CDR3 spans 16 residues. CDR3 DNA: TGTGCCAGCAGTAGACTAGCGGGAGAGGAGGGCAGCATTCAGTACTTC. This gives the protein CASSRLAGEEGSIQYF.

This clone appeared a few times. The rearrangement uses TRBV7-9 and TRBJ2-6; no clear D. V lost 7 bases and J 1 base, leaving 11 bases between the germline ends. This CDR3 is 15 amino acids long. The V gene's germline CDR1 is SEHNR and CDR2 FQNEAQ (reference sequence). The CDR3 loop reads CASTPQSSGANVLTF. Written as DNA, the CDR3 is TGTGCCAGCACCCCACAAAGTTCTGGGGCCAACGTCCTGACTTTC. The entire variable domain, with the rest obtained from reference TRBV7-9 and TRBJ2-6, is as follows: DTGVSQNPRHKITKRGQNVTFRCDPISEHNRLYWYRQTLGQGPEFLTYFQNEAQLEKSRLLSDRFSAERPKGSFSTLEIQRTEQGDSAMYLCASTPQSSGANVLTFGAGSRLTVL.

This clone was observed once. The DNA for the CDR3 is TGCAGCGTCGCTAACGCGGGCTATGGCTACACCTTC. This translates into CSVANAGYGYTF. The gene calls are TRBV29-1 and TRBJ1-2; D not resolved. Trimming removed 6 bases at V and 4 bases at J, with 12 bases between. The V gene's germline CDR1 is SQVTM and CDR2 ANQGSEA. CDR3 length: 12 residues. Full variable domain (rest looked up from reference TRBV29-1 and TRBJ1-2): SAVISQKPSRDICQRGTSLTIQCQVDSQVTMMFWYRQQPGQSLTLIATANQGSEATYESGFVIDKFPISRPNLTFSTLTVSNMSPEDSSIYLCSVANAGYGYTFGSGTRLTVV.

The chain is built from TRBV29-1 and TRBJ2-3, with D maybe TRBD1 (6 bases). V was shortened by 2 bases and J by 4 bases, with 16 bases between the two germline ends. Germline V lookup: CDR1 SQVTM, CDR2 ANQGSEA. This CDR3 is 15 amino acids long. In DNA, the CDR3 is TGCAGCGTTGAAATCACAGGGACCACTGCAGATACGCAGTATTTT. Translated, it gives CSVEITGTTADTQYF.

The V and J genes are TRBV29-1 and TRBJ1-1, with D unclear. The CDR3 length is 12 residues. CDR1 and CDR2 (germline): SQVTM, ANQGSEA. V was pared by 7 bases and J by 0 bases, with 9 bases between. The CDR3 here is CSASPVNTEAFF. CDR3 DNA sequence: TGCAGCGCCAGCCCGGTGAACACTGAAGCTTTCTTT. Full variable domain (outside the CDR3, taken from reference TRBV29-1 and TRBJ1-1): SAVISQKPSRDICQRGTSLTIQCQVDSQVTMMFWYRQQPGQSLTLIATANQGSEATYESGFVIDKFPISRPNLTFSTLTVSNMSPEDSSIYLCSASPVNTEAFFGQGTRLTVV.

The rearrangement uses TRBV2 and TRBJ2-7; D is uncertain. The CDR3 contains 13 residues. The germline V gene encodes CDR1 SNHLY and CDR2 FYNNEI. V lost 6 bases and J lost 0, with 9 bases in between. CDR3 amino acids: CASRKATSYEQYF. The CDR3, as DNA: TGTGCCAGCAGAAAAGCGACCTCCTACGAGCAGTACTTC. Filled out from reference TRBV2 and TRBJ2-7, the complete variable domain reads EPEVTQTPSHQVTQMGQEVILRCVPISNHLYFYWYRQILGQKVEFLVSFYNNEISEKSEIFDDQFSVERPDGSNFTLKIRSTKLEDSAMYFCASRKATSYEQYFGPGTRLTVT.

This rearrangement joins TRBV5-1 to TRBJ2-7; weak D call: TRBD2 (7 bases). Trimming left V 3 bases short and J 0 bases short, with 10 bases between. CDR1 is SGHRS, CDR2 YFSETQ, per germline. This CDR3 is built from 14 residues. The DNA for the CDR3 is TGCGCCAGCAGCTGGGGGGGCTCCTCCTACGAGCAGTACTTC. As protein: CASSWGGSSYEQYF.

The sample holds one count of this clone. This chain connects TRBV7-2 to TRBJ2-7; no clear D. Germline CDR1 is SGHTA and CDR2 is FQGNSA. The CDR3 has 15 amino acids. Trimming shortened V by 4 bases and J by 2 bases, and 15 bases separated the two germline ends. The DNA for the CDR3 is TGTGCCAGCAGCTCCCCCTTGGGCGTCGCCTACGAGCAGTACTTC. It yields the protein CASSSPLGVAYEQYF.

This clone was counted between two and nine times. This chain's CDR3 is CASSLTTLRNTEAFF. The CDR3 nucleotides read TGTGCCAGCAGCTTAACAACCCTCCGAAACACTGAAGCTTTCTTT. The gene calls are TRBV14 and TRBJ1-1; D is ambiguous. The CDR3 runs to 15 residues. V shed 5 bases and J shed 2 bases, with 15 bases lying between them. Germline loops: CDR1 SGHDN, CDR2 FVKESK.

In this sample, this clone turned up once. The chain links TRBV29-1 to TRBJ2-4, with D possibly matching TRBD1 (7 bases). Between the trimmed V and J ends, which lost 4 bases and 9 bases, there was a span of 19 bases. CDR1 and CDR2 (germline): SQVTM, ANQGSEA. The CDR3 is 14 residues long. CDR3: CSVGTTGAGTIQYF. CDR3 sequence (DNA): TGCAGCGTTGGGACCACAGGGGCGGGAACCATTCAGTACTTC.

The V gene is TRBV30, the J gene TRBJ2-2, with D uncertain. Germline V gene data show CDR1 as GTSNPN and CDR2 as SVGIG (reference sequence). Trimming removed 1 base at V and 5 bases at J, with 11 bases between. The CDR3 extends over 14 amino acids. CDR3 amino acids: CAWSAILRTGELFF. The CDR3 bases are TGTGCCTGGAGTGCGATACTCCGGACCGGGGAGCTGTTTTTT.

This clone was found once. This sequence joins TRBV15 and TRBJ2-7; perhaps TRBD2 as D (6 bases). Trimming removed 3 bases at V and 6 bases at J, with 18 bases between. The CDR3 runs to 15 residues. From germline, CDR1 is LNHNV and CDR2 YYDKDF (reference sequence). The CDR3 nucleotides are TGTGCCACCAGCAGGGGGACTCCGGCGTCATCCGAGCAGTACTTC. Encoded protein: CATSRGTPASSEQYF.

The rearrangement links TRBV5-6 to TRBJ1-5; TRBD1 aligns across 9 bases. Germline V gene lookup returns CDR1 SGHDT and CDR2 YYEEEE. This CDR3 is 15 amino acids long. Trimming removed 2 bases from V and 6 bases from J; junction bases left unmatched: 6. The CDR3 reads CASSLTGTGRQPQHF. Here the CDR3 DNA reads TGTGCCAGCAGCTTAACCGGGACAGGGCGTCAGCCCCAGCATTTT.

This sequence joins TRBV30 and TRBJ2-2, with D unclear. Germline lookup yields CDR1 GTSNPN and CDR2 SVGIG (reference sequence). V lost 7 bases to trimming and J lost 3 bases, with 9 bases between them. The CDR3 covers 12 residues. The CDR3 bases are TGTGCCTTCGGACCGTACACCGGGGAGCTGTTTTTT. This translates into CAFGPYTGELFF.

This clone was recorded a few times. The chain uses TRBV9 and TRBJ2-1, with 11 bases identical to TRBD1. The junction had 11 bases not matched to a gene; V was cut back by 4 bases and J by 8 bases. Germline CDR1 SGDLS, CDR2 YYNGEE. The length of the CDR3 is 16 residues. The DNA of the CDR3 is TGTGCCAGCAGCTTTACCGGGACAGGGGGTTACGATGAGCAGTTCTTC. This codes for CASSFTGTGGYDEQFF.

This clone turned up a few times. The V gene is TRBV30, the J gene TRBJ2-3; 12 bases align to TRBD2. CDR1 and CDR2 (germline): GTSNPN, SVGIG (reference sequence). The CDR3 consists of 15 residues. V trimming: 2 bases; J trimming: 4 bases; junction bases outside the gene matches: 4. The chain's CDR3 is CAWSFRLAGADTQYF. The CDR3 DNA reads as TGTGCCTGGAGTTTTAGACTAGCGGGAGCAGATACGCAGTATTTT. Full variable domain (remainder filled in from reference TRBV30 and TRBJ2-3): SQTIHQWPATLVQPVGSPLSLECTVEGTSNPNLYWYRQAAGRGLQLLFYSVGIGQISSEVPQNLSASRPQDRQFILSSKKLLLSDSGFYLCAWSFRLAGADTQYFGPGTRLTVL.

This clone was seen a handful of times. This chain uses TRBV5-1 with TRBJ1-1, with 10 bases matching TRBD1. Germline CDR1 and CDR2: SGHRS and YFSETQ. Trimming at V came to 0 bases and at J to 2 bases, leaving 1 base not matched to a gene. The CDR3 extends over 15 amino acids. The CDR3 DNA sequence: TGCGCCAGCAGCTTGGGACAGGGGGCAAACACTGAAGCTTTCTTT. Its translation: CASSLGQGANTEAFF. The entire variable domain, with the rest obtained from reference TRBV5-1 and TRBJ1-1, is as follows: KAGVTQTPRYLIKTRGQQVTLSCSPISGHRSVSWYQQTPGQGLQFLFEYFSETQRNKGNFPGRFSGRQFSNSRSEMNVSTLELGDSALYLCASSLGQGANTEAFFGQGTRLTVV.

The chain is built from TRBV6-1 and TRBJ2-1; TRBD2 matches at 7 bases. The CDR3 is 15 amino acids. J was trimmed by 6 bases and V by 4 bases; bases with no gene match: 9. Per the germline V gene, CDR1 is MNHNS and CDR2 is SASEGT. For the CDR3, the DNA is TGTGCCAGCAGTGGGGGGAGGGGACCCCGCAATGAGCAGTTCTTC. This gives the protein CASSGGRGPRNEQFF.

Only a few counts were recorded for this clone. The rearrangement joins TRBV5-4 to TRBJ2-3; D may be TRBD2 (5 bases). The germline CDR1 and CDR2 sequences are SGHNT and YYREEE (reference sequence). The V gene lost 2 bases and the J gene lost 4 bases, with 8 bases spanning the gap. The CDR3 is made up of 13 amino acids. The CDR3 here is CASSFEGADTQYF. The CDR3 bases are TGTGCCAGCAGCTTTGAGGGTGCAGATACGCAGTATTTT.